The T cell receptor beta chain described here comes from a study of somatic mutations in cytotoxic T cells in rheumatoid arthritis. Looking at the study overall: There were some V beta antibody-stained T-cell populations flow-sorted at nearly 100% purity, and these included V beta1+ cells sequenced for TCRB.

The CDR3 contains 15 residues. The V and J ends lost 5 bases and 2 bases respectively, with 15 bases between them. Germline values: CDR1 SEHNR, CDR2 FQNEAQ (reference sequence). TCRdb keeps only in-frame clones here, not all; method: immunoSEQ multiplex PCR. The table lists approximately 15,000 clones, 70% to 85% of them singletons. The study's findings and limits: In the expanded CD8+ clones, the antigen targets remained unknown. Patients with rheumatoid arthritis did not differ significantly from age-matched healthy controls in CD8+ T-cell clonality. Patients with a largest CD8+ clone exceeding 20% of CD8+ cells numbered about an eighth of the roughly 60.

In regard to this clone: Its antigen is unknown.

The chain joins TRBV7-9 to TRBJ1-2; D not resolved. The sequence came from an adult with rheumatoid arthritis. What was sequenced was CD8+ T cells sorted from blood. Here the CDR3 reads CASSAPGGRNYGYTF. CDR3 sequence (DNA): TGTGCCAGCAGCGCCCCCGGAGGCCGAAACTATGGCTACACCTTC.